A selection of T cell receptor beta chains follows, all from one sample in a study of OX40 agonist ivuxolimab in advanced cancers. Method: immunoSEQ multiplex PCR; TCRdb's copy keeps in-frame clones and lacks some. The sample yields about 79,000 clones, approximately 86% seen once. This material consisted of CD4+ or CD8+ T cells sorted from blood, taken in a trial of the OX40 agonist ivuxolimab. Every receptor here comes from an adult with an advanced solid tumor such as melanoma, head and neck, liver or kidney cancer. Each CDR3 is given with its conserved first and last residue. A D gene is named only where the DNA matches it firmly. Some rows have no size entry. The others give once, few or many, or a class for an expanded clone.

V gene: TRBV30
J gene: TRBJ1-5
D gene: .
clone size: .
CDR3 DNA: TGTGCCTGGAGTCGGGCGGCTGGGGGCAATCAGCCCCAGCATTTT
CDR3 protein: CAWSRAAGGNQPQHF

V gene: TRBV7-6
J gene: TRBJ1-2
D gene: TRBD1
clone size: .
CDR3 DNA: TGTGCCAGCAGCTTGGCTACGACAGGGGGAGGCTACACCTTC
CDR3 protein: CASSLATTGGGYTF

V gene: TRBV5-1
J gene: TRBJ1-2
D gene: TRBD1
clone size: .
CDR3 DNA: TGCGCCAGCAGCCCGACAGGGGAGAGAAACTATGGCTACACCTTC
CDR3 protein: CASSPTGERNYGYTF

V gene: TRBV6-5
J gene: TRBJ2-1
D gene: .
clone size: .
CDR3 DNA: TGTGCCATCCTGACCGACAATGAGCAGTTCTTC
CDR3 protein: CAILTDNEQFF

V gene: TRBV7-8
J gene: TRBJ1-1
D gene: .
clone size: .
CDR3 DNA: TGTGCCAGCAGCCCGGGTGGGGGGCGCGGCACTGAAGCTTTCTTT
CDR3 protein: CASSPGGGRGTEAFF

V gene: TRBV9
J gene: TRBJ1-1
D gene: .
clone size: .
CDR3 DNA: TGTGCCAGCAGCGTAGGGGACTGGATTAACACTGAAGCTTTCTTT
CDR3 protein: CASSVGDWINTEAFF

V gene: TRBV18
J gene: TRBJ2-7
D gene: TRBD2
clone size: .
CDR3 DNA: TGTGCCAGCTCAACCACGGTGGGACTAGCGGGATCGACCCTCTACGAGCAGTACTTC
CDR3 protein: CASSTTVGLAGSTLYEQYF

V gene: TRBV18
J gene: TRBJ2-7
D gene: TRBD2
clone size: .
CDR3 DNA: TGTGCCAGCTCACCACCGAGCGGGAGCTCCTACGAGCAGTACTTC
CDR3 protein: CASSPPSGSSYEQYF

V gene: TRBV6-6
J gene: TRBJ2-7
D gene: TRBD2
clone size: .
CDR3 DNA: TGTGCCAGCAGTGGACTTACGGGGGGGTTGGTCTACGAGCAGTACTTC
CDR3 protein: CASSGLTGGLVYEQYF

V gene: TRBV5-1
J gene: TRBJ1-1
D gene: .
clone size: many
CDR3 DNA: TGCGCCAGCAGCTTGGAGGGAGGTGAAGCTTTCTTT
CDR3 protein: CASSLEGGEAFF

V gene: TRBV5-1
J gene: TRBJ1-2
D gene: .
clone size: .
CDR3 DNA: TGCGCCAGCAGCTTGGGGCAGGCTAAATTCTATGGCTACACCTTC
CDR3 protein: CASSLGQAKFYGYTF

V gene: TRBV6-5
J gene: TRBJ1-5
D gene: .
clone size: .
CDR3 DNA: TGTGCCAGCAGTGAAGACAGGACCAATCAGCCCCAGCATTTT
CDR3 protein: CASSEDRTNQPQHF

V gene: TRBV10-1
J gene: TRBJ1-3
D gene: .
clone size: .
CDR3 DNA: TGCGCCAGCAAGGGCAGAGGGAACACCATATATTTT
CDR3 protein: CASKGRGNTIYF

V gene: TRBV4-3
J gene: TRBJ2-7
D gene: .
clone size: few
CDR3 DNA: TGCGCCAGCAGCCCGTACGTTTACCACGAGCAGTACTTC
CDR3 protein: CASSPYVYHEQYF

V gene: TRBV5-4
J gene: TRBJ1-2
D gene: TRBD1
clone size: .
CDR3 DNA: TGTGCCAGCAGTCCCGTTAATGGGACAGGGGGTAACTATGGCTACACCTTC
CDR3 protein: CASSPVNGTGGNYGYTF

V gene: TRBV9
J gene: TRBJ2-3
D gene: TRBD2
clone size: .
CDR3 DNA: TGTGCCAGCAGCGTAGGGTCAGCGGGAGGGCCTGATACGCAGTATTTT
CDR3 protein: CASSVGSAGGPDTQYF